This T cell receptor (beta chain) was sequenced for a study of early T cells in non-severe SARS-CoV-2 infection. The CDR3 has 14 residues. The germline gives CDR1 SGHTA, CDR2 FQGTGA. V was clipped by 5 bases and J by 2 bases, with 10 bases between them. TCRdb itself ran the 5' RACE reads through MiXCR, one entry per CDR3 protein. Of tens of thousands of distinct CDR3 sequences in the sample, less than 5% were seen once. This clonotype was observed at least ten times. Sample: whole blood. The chain employs TRBV7-3 and TRBJ1-3, with D unclear. The clonotype originates from an adult who was a healthcare worker with PCR-confirmed SARS-CoV-2 infection or an uninfected control (not recorded which). CDR3 sequence reads: CASSPGGAGNTIYF. The CDR3 DNA sequence: TGTGCCAGCAGCCCCGGCGGTGCTGGAAACACCATATATTTT. Full variable domain (rest looked up from reference TRBV7-3 and TRBJ1-3): GAGVSQTPSNKVTEKGKYVELRCDPISGHTALYWYRQSLGQGPEFLIYFQGTGAADDSGLPNDRFFAVRPEGSVSTLKIQRTERGDSAVYLCASSPGGAGNTIYFGEGSWLTVV.